The 3 T cell receptor beta chains reported below all come from one sample, sequenced in a study of cytotoxic CD8 clonotypes in ibrutinib-treated CLL. Produced via immunoSEQ multiplex PCR; TCRdb's table is partial and in-frame only. The repertoire holds approximately 190,000 clones, with 60% to 80% as singletons. Specimen: PBMCs, collected after 12 months of ibrutinib treatment. Receptors were obtained from a human donor with chronic lymphocytic leukemia.

V is TRBV11-2 and J is TRBJ2-3; unclear D gene. The V gene lost 1 base and the J gene lost 6 bases, with 8 bases spanning the gap. This CDR3 is 13 amino acids long. CDR1 is SGHAT and CDR2 is FQNNGV in the germline V gene. The CDR3 sequence is CASSLVDWDTQYF. CDR3 bases: TGTGCCAGCAGCTTAGTGGATTGGGATACGCAGTATTTT.

V gene TRBV9 combines with J gene TRBJ1-2; TRBD1 matches 7 bases. The CDR3 runs 15 residues. Trimming cost V 6 bases and J 4 bases; bases outside gene matches: 12. Per germline, CDR1 SGDLS and CDR2 YYNGEE. The CDR3 DNA reads as TGTGCCAGCAACCCAAACCAGGGGGGGACCTATGGCTACACCTTC. This sequence encodes CASNPNQGGTYGYTF.

This rearrangement joins TRBV6-1 to TRBJ1-1, with TRBD1 identical over 10 bases. With V trimmed by 5 bases and J by 4 bases, 7 bases remained unmatched. The length of the CDR3 is 15 residues. The germline V gene has CDR1 MNHNS and CDR2 SASEGT. The DNA of the CDR3 is TGTGCCAGCAGTACTCAGACAGGGGGCGGCACTGAAGCTTTCTTT. It is translated as CASSTQTGGGTEAFF.